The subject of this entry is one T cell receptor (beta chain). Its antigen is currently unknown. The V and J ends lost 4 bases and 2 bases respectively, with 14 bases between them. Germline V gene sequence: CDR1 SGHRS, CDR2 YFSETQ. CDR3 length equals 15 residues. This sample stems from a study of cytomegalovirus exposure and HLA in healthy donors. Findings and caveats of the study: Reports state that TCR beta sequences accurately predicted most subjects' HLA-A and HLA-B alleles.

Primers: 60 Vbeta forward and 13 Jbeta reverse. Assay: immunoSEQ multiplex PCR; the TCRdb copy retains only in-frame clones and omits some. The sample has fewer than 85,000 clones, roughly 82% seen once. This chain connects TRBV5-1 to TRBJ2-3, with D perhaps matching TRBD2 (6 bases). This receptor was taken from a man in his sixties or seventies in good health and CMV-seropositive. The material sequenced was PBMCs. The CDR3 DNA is TGCGCCAGCAGCGAAAGCGGGCCCCTCACAGATACGCAGTATTTT. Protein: CASSESGPLTDTQYF.